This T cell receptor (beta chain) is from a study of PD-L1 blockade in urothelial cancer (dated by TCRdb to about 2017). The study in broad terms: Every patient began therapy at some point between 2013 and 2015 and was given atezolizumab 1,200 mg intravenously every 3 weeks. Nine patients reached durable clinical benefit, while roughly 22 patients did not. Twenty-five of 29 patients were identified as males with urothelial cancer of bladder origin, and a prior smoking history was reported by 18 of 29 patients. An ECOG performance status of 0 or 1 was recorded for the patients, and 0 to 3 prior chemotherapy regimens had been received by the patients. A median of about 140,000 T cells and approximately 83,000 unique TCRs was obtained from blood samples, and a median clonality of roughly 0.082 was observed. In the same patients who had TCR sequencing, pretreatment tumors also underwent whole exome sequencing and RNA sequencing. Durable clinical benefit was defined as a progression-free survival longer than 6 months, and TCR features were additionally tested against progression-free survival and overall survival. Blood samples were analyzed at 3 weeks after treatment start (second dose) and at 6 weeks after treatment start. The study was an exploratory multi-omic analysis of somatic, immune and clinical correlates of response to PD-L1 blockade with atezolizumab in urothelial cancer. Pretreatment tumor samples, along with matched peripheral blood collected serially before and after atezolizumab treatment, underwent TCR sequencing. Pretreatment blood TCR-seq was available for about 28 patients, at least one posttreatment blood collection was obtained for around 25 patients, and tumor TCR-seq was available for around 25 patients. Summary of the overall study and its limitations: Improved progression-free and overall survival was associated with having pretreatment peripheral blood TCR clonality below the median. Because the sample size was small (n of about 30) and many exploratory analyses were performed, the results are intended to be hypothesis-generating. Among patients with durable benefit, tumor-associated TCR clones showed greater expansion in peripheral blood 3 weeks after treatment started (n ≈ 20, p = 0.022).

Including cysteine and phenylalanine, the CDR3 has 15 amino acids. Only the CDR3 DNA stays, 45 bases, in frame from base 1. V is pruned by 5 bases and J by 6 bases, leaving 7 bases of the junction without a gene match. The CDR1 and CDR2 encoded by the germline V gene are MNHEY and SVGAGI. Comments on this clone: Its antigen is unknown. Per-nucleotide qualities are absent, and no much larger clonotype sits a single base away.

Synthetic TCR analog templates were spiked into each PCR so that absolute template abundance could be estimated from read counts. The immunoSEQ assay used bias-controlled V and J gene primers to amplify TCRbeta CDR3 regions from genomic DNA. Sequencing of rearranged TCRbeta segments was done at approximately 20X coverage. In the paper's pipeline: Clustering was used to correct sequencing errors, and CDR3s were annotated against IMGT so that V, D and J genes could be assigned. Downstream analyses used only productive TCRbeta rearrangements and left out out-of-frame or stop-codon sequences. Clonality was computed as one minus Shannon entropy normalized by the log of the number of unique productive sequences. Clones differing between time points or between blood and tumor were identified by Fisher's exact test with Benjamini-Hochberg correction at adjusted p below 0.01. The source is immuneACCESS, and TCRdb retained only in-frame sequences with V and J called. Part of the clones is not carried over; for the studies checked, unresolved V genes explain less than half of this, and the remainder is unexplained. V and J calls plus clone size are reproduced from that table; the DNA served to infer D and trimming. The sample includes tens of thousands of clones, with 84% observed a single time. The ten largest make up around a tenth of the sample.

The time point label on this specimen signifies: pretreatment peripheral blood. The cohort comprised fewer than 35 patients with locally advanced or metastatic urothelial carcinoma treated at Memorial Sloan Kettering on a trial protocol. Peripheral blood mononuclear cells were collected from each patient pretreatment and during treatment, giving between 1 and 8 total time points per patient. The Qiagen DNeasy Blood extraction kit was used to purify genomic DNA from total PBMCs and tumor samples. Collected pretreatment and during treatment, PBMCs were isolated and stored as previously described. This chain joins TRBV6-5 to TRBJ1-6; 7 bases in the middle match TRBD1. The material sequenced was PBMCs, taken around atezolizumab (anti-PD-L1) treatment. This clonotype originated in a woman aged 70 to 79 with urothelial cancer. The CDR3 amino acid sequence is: CASSNQGGRNSPLHF. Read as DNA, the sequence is TGTGCCAGCAGTAACCAAGGGGGCCGTAATTCACCCCTCCACTTT.